These 16 T cell receptor beta chains were sequenced from one sample in a study of CD8 T cells in ankylosing spondylitis. Findings and limits, study-wide: A TCR beta motif of under ten highly homologous variants appeared characteristic of ankylosing spondylitis blood.

Antigens of these TCRs are unknown. One entry per CDR3 protein, called by TCRdb with MiXCR from the 5' RACE reads. Among approximately 300,000 distinct CDR3 sequences listed, roughly 8% were seen once. Sequenced material: blood, either unsorted or a sorted T cell fraction (not recorded which). The receptor source for this set is a male donor with ankylosing spondylitis.

This sequence joins TRBV20-1 and TRBJ2-3; possible D gene TRBD2, 5 bases. The CDR3 covers 14 residues. Germline V gene lookup returns CDR1 DFQATT and CDR2 SNEGSKA (reference sequence). V was cut by 5 bases and J by 1 base, with 13 bases left in between. The CDR3 sequence: CSARRGVRTDTQYF. DNA of the CDR3: TGCAGTGCTCGTCGGGGTGTTCGCACAGATACGCAGTATTTT.

This clonotype came up many times. The chain couples TRBV15 to TRBJ2-1, with 10 bases matching TRBD2. This CDR3 is 15 amino acids long. V shed 5 bases, J shed 7 bases, and the junction held 8 bases outside the gene matches. The germline V gene has CDR1 LNHNV and CDR2 YYDKDF (reference sequence). The chain's CDR3 is CATSARTSGLNEQFF. The CDR3 nucleotides read TGTGCCACCAGCGCTAGGACTAGCGGCTTGAATGAGCAGTTCTTC. Together with reference TRBV15 and TRBJ2-1, the CDR3 gives the full variable domain: DAMVIQNPRYQVTQFGKPVTLSCSQTLNHNVMYWYQQKSSQAPKLLFHYYDKDFNNEADTPDNFQSRRPNTSFCFLDIRSPGLGDTAMYLCATSARTSGLNEQFFGPGTRLTVL.

This sequence joins TRBV9 and TRBJ1-4, with 9 positions matching TRBD1. The length of the CDR3 is 16 residues. Germline V gene sequence: CDR1 SGDLS, CDR2 YYNGEE. Trimming at V came to 0 bases and at J to 8 bases, leaving 8 bases not matched to a gene. CDR3 in DNA: TGTGCCAGCAGCGTAGAACAGGGGGCGATTGGAGAAAAACTGTTTTTT. This codes for CASSVEQGAIGEKLFF.

Ten or more counts support this clonotype. This chain joins TRBV5-1 and TRBJ1-6, with D maybe TRBD1 (6 bases). Trimming removed 2 bases at V and 7 bases at J, with 13 bases between. Germline CDR1 is SGHRS and CDR2 is YFSETQ. CDR3 length equals 15 residues. This CDR3 is CASSFSGAENSPLHF. The CDR3 nucleotides are TGCGCCAGCAGCTTTTCGGGGGCTGAGAATTCACCCCTCCACTTT.

The CDR3 spells CASSPDSQMEPQHF. CDR3 DNA: TGTGCCAGCAGTCCGGATTCACAAATGGAGCCCCAGCATTTT. The chain recombines TRBV12-3 or TRBV12-4 with TRBJ1-5, with unresolved D. The CDR3 is 14 residues long. V lost 5 bases, J lost 8 bases, and 16 bases lay in between.

This clonotype was observed at least ten times. One end of the junction fails to match germline, which may point to a read error. This chain links TRBV27 with TRBJ2-2; TRBD1 aligns across 7 bases. This CDR3 spans 15 amino acids. Germline loops: CDR1 MNHEY, CDR2 SMNVEV (reference sequence). The DNA of the CDR3 is TGTGCCAGCAGTTTCCAGACAGGGAACGCCGGGGAGCTGTTTTTT. Translation: CASSFQTGNAGELFF.

This rearrangement joins TRBV7-3 to TRBJ2-7; the D is unclear. The CDR3 has 15 residues. The V gene's germline CDR1 is SGHTA and CDR2 FQGTGA. V was trimmed by 4 bases and J by 1 base, leaving 14 bases between them. The CDR3, as DNA: TGTGCCAGCAGCTCCTCCATGGGAACGTCCTACGAGCAGTACTTC. Encoded protein: CASSSSMGTSYEQYF.

The gene calls are TRBV6-2 or TRBV6-3 and TRBJ2-3, with D uncertain. Germline CDR1 reads MNHEY; CDR2 reads SVGEGT. The CDR3 sequence is 14 residues long. Trimming took 1 base from V and 5 from J, leaving 10 bases between them. Here the CDR3 DNA reads TGTGCCAGCAGTTACTTGCTAACCCGAGATACGCAGTATTTT. Protein sequence: CASSYLLTRDTQYF.

This clonotype was observed a few times. This chain links TRBV4-1 with TRBJ2-7; D gene ambiguous. V shed 6 bases and J shed 4 bases, with 10 bases lying between them. Germline-derived CDR1 and CDR2 are MGHRA and YSYEKL. The CDR3 extends over 12 amino acids. The CDR3 DNA follows: TGCGCCAGCAGTGGGTCGAGGTACGAGCAGTACTTC. Translation: CASSGSRYEQYF.

J is TRBJ2-1 and V is TRBV5-6; the D gene is possibly TRBD2 (6 bases). V was cut by 2 bases and J by 8 bases, with 8 bases left in between. CDR1 SGHDT and CDR2 YYEEEE come from the germline V gene. The CDR3 is made up of 12 amino acids. The CDR3 DNA sequence: TGTGCCAGCAGCTTTTGGGGGGATGAGCAGTTCTTC. It is translated as CASSFWGDEQFF.

This chain links TRBV5-1 with TRBJ2-1, with 8 bases that match TRBD2. Trimming took 0 bases from V and 7 from J; bases not matched to a gene: 6. Germline values: CDR1 SGHRS, CDR2 YFSETQ. CDR3 size: 15 residues. The CDR3 region is CASSLETSGANEQFF. The DNA for the CDR3 is TGCGCCAGCAGCTTGGAAACTAGCGGAGCAAATGAGCAGTTCTTC.

This clonotype showed up just a few times. The chain recombines TRBV4-3 with TRBJ2-7, with 10 bases aligning to TRBD1. Germline lookup yields CDR1 LGHNA and CDR2 YSLEER. The CDR3 extends over 15 amino acids. The V gene end was trimmed by 2 bases and the J gene end by 5 bases; junction bases not matched to a gene: 6. CDR3 amino acids: CASSQSGTGDDEQYF. In DNA form, the CDR3 reads TGCGCCAGCAGCCAATCGGGGACAGGGGACGACGAGCAGTACTTC.

About this clonotype: An end of the junction does not agree with germline; a read error may underlie this. The J gene is TRBJ2-2, the V gene TRBV12-3 or TRBV12-4; 8 bases agree with TRBD1. The CDR3 totals 15 residues. The CDR3 DNA is TGTGTCAGCAGACAAGACAGGGGACGAACCGGGGAGCTGTTTTTT. Protein sequence: CVSRQDRGRTGELFF.

This clonotype was seen only a few times. The CDR3 bases are TGTGCCAGCAGACATGGTCAGGCCGGGGGAGAGACCCAGTACTTC. Its protein is CASRHGQAGGETQYF. V and J are TRBV2 and TRBJ2-5; the D gene is possibly TRBD2 (6 bases). Deletions cut 6 bases from V and 4 bases from J, with 18 bases between. The CDR3 consists of 15 residues. Germline V gives CDR1 SNHLY, CDR2 FYNNEI.

This clonotype was seen at least ten times. The chain uses TRBV5-6 and TRBJ1-1, with TRBD1 identical over 8 bases. The V segment lost 3 bases and the J segment 10 bases; nucleotides outside the gene matches: 20. This CDR3 comprises 17 residues. Germline assignment: CDR1 SGHDT and CDR2 YYEEEE. The CDR3 region has the DNA TGTGCCAGCAGCTCGCAAATGTTTGGGACAGGCCCCATTGGAGCTTTCTTT. Its translation: CASSSQMFGTGPIGAFF.

The V and J genes are TRBV5-4 and TRBJ1-5; D is ambiguous. The CDR3 runs to 13 residues. Germline CDR1 SGHNT, CDR2 YYREEE (reference sequence). The germline V and J ends were trimmed by 4 bases and 3 bases, with 8 bases remaining between them. The CDR3 here is CASSNDNNQPQHF. CDR3 coding DNA: TGTGCCAGCAGCAACGACAACAATCAGCCCCAGCATTTT.